The present entry profiles one TCR beta chain with its context. The antigen is unknown. The sample belongs to a study of T-cell reconstitution after alpha-beta-depleted transplantation in children. Findings and caveats of the study: Surviving thymic progenitors and recipient T cells were the source of high TCRbeta diversity at day 60 in some patients. Alpha-beta T cells present about two months after transplant were reported to originate from several hundred expanded graft clones. By one year post-transplant, T-cell counts and diversity largely arose from T cells that were newly produced.

Unique molecular identifiers featured in how the TCRbeta library was prepared. One entry per CDR3 protein, called by TCRdb with MiXCR from the PCR reads. Of around 960,000 distinct CDR3 sequences detected, about 31% appear once; the ten largest clones hold roughly 28%. The J segment lost 9 bases and the V segment lost 1 base, leaving 22 bases of the junction unmatched. CDR3 length: 19 residues. CDR1 and CDR2 from the germline V gene are MGHRA and YSYEKL. The source is a boy under two years old who had a stem cell transplant for SCID, so the T cells may come from the graft donor. This sequence joins TRBV4-1 and TRBJ2-5; 8 bases map to TRBD1. Material: PBMCs, mostly from graft donor cells, obtained 360 days after TCRalphabeta/CD19-depleted stem cell transplant. CDR3 loop: CASSQAEYIFSGGDGSQYF. The CDR3 DNA is TGCGCCAGCAGCCAAGCGGAGTACATATTTTCAGGGGGCGATGGGTCCCAGTACTTC.